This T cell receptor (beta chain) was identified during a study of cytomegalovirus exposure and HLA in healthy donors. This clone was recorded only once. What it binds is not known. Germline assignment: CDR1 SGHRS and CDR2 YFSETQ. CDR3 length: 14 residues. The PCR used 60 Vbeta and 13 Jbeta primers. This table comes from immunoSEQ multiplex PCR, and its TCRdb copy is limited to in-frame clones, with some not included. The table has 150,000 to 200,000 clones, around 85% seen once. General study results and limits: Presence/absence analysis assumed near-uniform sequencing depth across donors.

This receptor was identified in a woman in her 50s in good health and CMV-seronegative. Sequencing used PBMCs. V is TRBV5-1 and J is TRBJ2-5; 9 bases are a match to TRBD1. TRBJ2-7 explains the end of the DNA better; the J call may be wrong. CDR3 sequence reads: CASSARDRAYEQYF. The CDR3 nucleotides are TGCGCCAGCAGCGCCCGGGACAGGGCCTACGAGCAGTACTTC.